The T cell receptor beta chain described here comes from a study of CD4 and CD8 cells across lung adenocarcinoma regions. This CDR3 contains 15 residues. Germline loops: CDR1 MNHEY, CDR2 SMNVEV (reference sequence). MiXCR, run by TCRdb on the PCR reads, gives a single entry per CDR3 protein. Of around 19,000 distinct CDR3 sequences listed, less than 70% are singletons. Turning to this clonotype: The junction departs from the called germline gene at one end, perhaps through a read error.

The sequence was obtained from a female donor with lung adenocarcinoma. The CD4 and CD8 labels of this study may be unreliable. The sample was CD8+ T cells from the center of a lung tumor. The V and J genes are TRBV27 and TRBJ2-3; D perhaps matches TRBD2 (7 bases). The chain's CDR3 is CARGRGGRDQETQYF. The CDR3, as DNA: TGTGCCAGGGGACGCGGGGGCCGGGACCAAGAGACCCAGTATTTC.